The clone carrying this T cell receptor (beta chain) was recorded many times. The antigen is unknown. Using RNA transcripts, the TCR beta CDR3 regions were amplified. After a first-round RT-PCR with HTBI primers, a second-round multiplex PCR was run. A single record per CDR3 protein comes from TCRdb applying MiXCR to the multiplex PCR reads. Of about 400,000 distinct CDR3 sequences in the sample, about 18% were seen once. The data derive from a study of Graves' ophthalmopathy and Graves' hyperthyroidism. General study points: A 13-signature model separated ophthalmopathy from stable hyperthyroidism, 85% to 90% sensitivity, roughly 81% specificity. Blood also contained most of the expanded thyroid clonotypes above 0.001 frequency.

Certain patients, namely those with other autoimmune diseases, uncontrolled infections, pregnancy or lactation, were excluded. V was trimmed by 4 bases and J by 4 bases, leaving 10 bases between them. Germline lookup yields CDR1 ENHRY and CDR2 SYGVKD. This CDR3 is built from 13 residues. Sequenced: peripheral blood. This receptor was identified in a woman in her late teens or twenties with Graves' ophthalmopathy. This rearrangement joins TRBV10-3 to TRBJ1-1; possibly TRBD1 for D (6 bases). The CDR3 bases are TGTGCCATCAGTGCGAGAGGGGGCACTGAAGCTTTCTTT. It codes for CAISARGGTEAFF.